Following are 14 T cell receptor beta chains from one sample sequenced in a study of regulatory T cells in long-lasting Graves disease. Regarding time point: newly diagnosed GD, antithyroid drugs for less than 3 months. From PBMCs, RNA was extracted and then used to make the TCR library. Arm-PCR of CDR3 regions and iRepertoire HTBI primers were used to build TCR beta libraries. TCRdb fed the multiplex PCR reads into MiXCR, producing one record per CDR3 protein. The table records roughly 500,000 distinct CDR3 sequences, around 13% of them present only once. A further study also used this sample, focusing on T cells in Graves' hyperthyroidism and ophthalmopathy.

The material was peripheral blood mononuclear cells (PBMCs), obtained at new diagnosis, from a patient treated with antithyroid drugs. The receptors were sampled from a woman aged 45-60 years with Graves disease.

In this sample, this clonotype turned up many times. The chain carries TRBV10-3 and TRBJ2-1; TRBD2 is a possible D gene (6 bases). V lost 4 bases to trimming and J lost 5 bases, with 15 bases between them. This CDR3 spans 15 amino acids. Germline lookup yields CDR1 ENHRY and CDR2 SYGVKD. CDR3 in DNA: TGTGCCATCAGTGTTGGGATCGGACTACACAATGAGCAGTTCTTC. Translated: CAISVGIGLHNEQFF.

The genes are TRBV28 and TRBJ1-5; 10 nucleotides agree with TRBD1. V was clipped by 2 bases and J by 6 bases; unmatched bases: 7. This CDR3 spans 16 amino acids. Germline lookup yields CDR1 MDHEN and CDR2 SYDVKM. CDR3 sequence (DNA): TGTGCCAGCAGTTTAATCGGGACAGGGGTCCGTCAGCCCCAGCATTTT. Its translation is CASSLIGTGVRQPQHF.

Many counts were recorded for this clonotype. The chain is built from TRBV9 and TRBJ1-2; the D gene is possibly TRBD1 (5 bases). The germline V and J ends were trimmed by 3 bases and 4 bases, with 16 bases remaining between them. This CDR3 comprises 15 residues. Germline lookup yields CDR1 SGDLS and CDR2 YYNGEE. CDR3 protein: CASSARDATSYGYTF. CDR3 coding DNA: TGTGCCAGCAGCGCCCGGGACGCTACCTCCTATGGCTACACCTTC.

On this clonotype itself: A clone one base away is much larger, so this may be a read error. The chain recombines TRBV20-1 with TRBJ2-7, with D possibly matching TRBD2 (5 bases). V lost 0 bases to trimming and J lost 3 bases, with 21 bases between them. Germline V CDR1 and CDR2: DFQATT, SNEGSKA (reference sequence). The CDR3 loop spans 17 amino acids. The CDR3 region has the DNA TGCAGTGCTAGAGATGGGATTAGCGACTACGAACGCTACGAGCAGTACTTC. This codes for CSARDGISDYERYEQYF.

In this sample, this clonotype turned up a few times. V gene TRBV3-1 combines with J gene TRBJ1-5; D may be TRBD1 (5 bases). Germline-derived CDR1 and CDR2 are LGHDT and YNNKEL (reference sequence). Trimming took off 4 bases at V and 4 bases at J, with 14 bases between the two ends. The CDR3 spans 15 residues. The DNA of the CDR3 is TGTGCCAGCAGCCTTGGGACCGTCACGAATCAGCCCCAGCATTTT. Amino acid sequence: CASSLGTVTNQPQHF. Drawing the rest from reference TRBV3-1 and TRBJ1-5, the complete variable domain is DTAVSQTPKYLVTQMGNDKSIKCEQNLGHDTMYWYKQDSKKFLKIMFSYNNKELIINETVPNRFSPKSPDKAHLNLHINSLELGDSAVYFCASSLGTVTNQPQHFGDGTRLSIL.

The V and J genes are TRBV5-5 and TRBJ2-2; D perhaps matches TRBD1 (6 bases). Trimming stripped 4 bases from V and 4 bases from J, with 17 bases between. There are 16 residues in the CDR3. Germline V CDR1 and CDR2: SGHKS, YYEKEE (reference sequence). The CDR3 is CASSPVPGHSTGELFF. The DNA of the CDR3 is TGTGCCAGCAGCCCGGTCCCGGGACATTCCACCGGGGAGCTGTTTTTT.

The sample holds many counts of this clonotype. J is TRBJ1-5 and V is TRBV7-2, with TRBD1 matching 7 bases. The CDR3 sequence is 15 residues long. V gave up 3 bases and J gave up 3 bases; unmatched junction bases: 5. The germline CDR1 and CDR2 sequences are SGHTA and FQGNSA. CDR3 residues: CASSFGQVPNQPQHF. The DNA for the CDR3 is TGTGCCAGCAGCTTCGGACAGGTTCCCAATCAGCCCCAGCATTTT.

This clonotype appeared many times. The chain employs TRBV7-9 and TRBJ2-1; 10 bases are shared with TRBD2. The V and J ends lost 4 bases and 5 bases, in that order; junction bases with no gene match: 20. Germline V CDR1 and CDR2: SEHNR, FQNEAQ (reference sequence). This CDR3 is 20 amino acids long. CDR3 sequence: CASSSPSHLLLGLADNEQFF. The DNA of the CDR3 is TGTGCCAGCAGCTCACCGTCCCACCTTCTTCTCGGACTAGCGGACAATGAGCAGTTCTTC.

This chain joins TRBV6-1 and TRBJ2-1, with 9 bases aligning to TRBD2. Looked up from germline, CDR1 is MNHNS and CDR2 is SASEGT. Germline trimming cut 6 bases from V and 11 bases from J; bases unmatched to any gene: 11. The CDR3 is made up of 14 amino acids. CDR3 DNA sequence: TGTGCCAGCAGCGGGATCTCTAGCGGGATCCAGCAGTTCTTC. It is translated as CASSGISSGIQQFF.

This chain joins TRBV19 and TRBJ2-2; the D is unclear. With 5 bases removed from V and 0 bases from J, the gap between germline ends came to 16 bases. This CDR3 has 17 residues. CDR1 and CDR2 from the germline V gene are LNHDA and SQIVND (reference sequence). CDR3 loop: CASSESLSGTNTGELFF. The CDR3 nucleotides are TGTGCCAGTAGTGAATCCCTGAGTGGTACGAACACCGGGGAGCTGTTTTTT.

Of note for this clonotype: This sequence may be a read error, since a much larger clone differs from it by one base. J is TRBJ2-1 and V is TRBV27; 14 bases are shared with TRBD2. The J segment lost 10 bases and the V segment lost 3 bases, leaving 8 bases of the junction unmatched. The CDR3 contains 16 residues. Germline values: CDR1 MNHEY, CDR2 SMNVEV (reference sequence). Here the CDR3 reads CASSLVGTSGRWEQFF. CDR3 coding DNA: TGTGCCAGCAGTTTGGTCGGGACTAGCGGGAGATGGGAGCAGTTCTTC.

This clonotype has more than one count but fewer than ten. The chain carries TRBV28 and TRBJ2-1; a weak D match, TRBD1 (8 bases). The germline V gene has CDR1 MDHEN and CDR2 SYDVKM. Trimming removed 11 bases from V and 7 bases from J, with 21 bases in between. CDR3 size: 14 residues. The CDR3 DNA reads TGTGCCGCGGGAGCACCGGGACAGGTGAATGAGCAGTTCTTC. Translation gives CAAGAPGQVNEQFF. The variable domain in full, with the rest retrieved from reference TRBV28 and TRBJ2-1, is DVKVTQSSRYLVKRTGEKVFLECVQDMDHENMFWYRQDPGLGLRLIYFSYDVKMKEKGDIPEGYSVSREKKERFSLILESASTNQTSMYLCAAGAPGQVNEQFFGPGTRLTVL.

This clonotype has ten or more counts. The V gene is TRBV3-1, the J gene TRBJ1-2, with D possibly TRBD1 on 6 matching bases. The CDR3 is made up of 15 amino acids. V lost 3 bases, J lost 4 bases, and 15 bases lay in between. Germline CDR1 reads LGHDT; CDR2 reads YNNKEL (reference sequence). The CDR3 sequence is CASSHAPGRGYGYTF. The CDR3 bases are TGTGCCAGCAGCCATGCCCCGGGCAGGGGCTATGGCTACACCTTC. The whole variable domain, filled in from reference TRBV3-1 and TRBJ1-2, reads DTAVSQTPKYLVTQMGNDKSIKCEQNLGHDTMYWYKQDSKKFLKIMFSYNNKELIINETVPNRFSPKSPDKAHLNLHINSLELGDSAVYFCASSHAPGRGYGYTFGSGTRLTVV.

This clonotype turned up a few times. The rearrangement uses TRBV7-9 and TRBJ2-1; D may be TRBD2 (7 bases). V gave up 5 bases and J gave up 3 bases, with 14 bases separating them. The germline gives CDR1 SEHNR, CDR2 FQNEAQ (reference sequence). The CDR3 has 15 amino acids. The CDR3 region is CASSGGLADYNEQFF. CDR3 DNA: TGTGCCAGCAGCGGGGGGCTAGCGGACTACAATGAGCAGTTCTTC.